This TCR beta chain appears in the sequencing data of a study of PD-L1 blockade in urothelial cancer. As for time point: peripheral blood 6 weeks after treatment start. CDR3 length: 14 residues. Trimming cost V 1 base and J 0 bases, with 6 bases left between them. Germline CDR1 reads LGHNT; CDR2 reads FRNRAP. Some clones are missing from TCRdb's copy, which holds only in-frame ones; the method was immunoSEQ multiplex PCR. The data contain about 120,000 clones, around 89% of them seen just once; the ten biggest clones take up under 2%. This clonotype originated in a man in his fifties or sixties with urothelial cancer. Sequencing was performed on PBMCs, taken around atezolizumab (anti-PD-L1) treatment. This chain links TRBV12-5 with TRBJ1-2; unclear D gene. CDR3 in amino acids: CASGLGSANYGYTF. CDR3 coding DNA: TGTGCTAGTGGTTTGGGGAGTGCTAACTATGGCTACACCTTC. The full variable domain, rest sourced from reference TRBV12-5 and TRBJ1-2, is DARVTQTPRHKVTEMGQEVTMRCQPILGHNTVFWYRQTMMQGLELLAYFRNRAPLDDSGMPKDRFSAEMPDATLATLKIQPSEPRDSAVYFCASGLGSANYGYTFGSGTRLTVV.